This entry lists 28 T cell receptor beta chains sequenced from one sample in a study of T cell responses to AZD1222 COVID-19 vaccine (dated by TCRdb to the early 2020s). Library preparation employed the immunoSEQ multiplex PCR assay. TCRdb mirrors the immuneACCESS table, restricted to in-frame sequences. Some clones are absent from its copies; in checked studies, under half trace to an unresolved V gene, and the reason for the others is unknown. This sample lists 110,000 or so clones; 70% to 90% were detected once. 9.5% to 15% of the sample rests with the top ten. Sample time point, as interpreted from the label and publication: baseline before first vaccination. The intended sense of this specimen's treatment or condition label: meningococcal conjugate vaccine given as trial control. The starting material was peripheral blood, obtained on day 0 of MenACWY control vaccination. The source of these receptors is an adult in good health.

This chain uses TRBV7-2 with TRBJ2-7; TRBD1 aligns across 7 bases. The CDR3 contains 13 residues. The trim removed 5 bases at V and 6 bases at J, leaving 7 bases unmatched. Germline CDR1 SGHTA, CDR2 FQGNSA. As DNA, the CDR3 is TGTGCCAGCAGCACGGGACAGTTCACCGAGCAGTACTTC. It translates to CASSTGQFTEQYF.

The chain combines TRBV4-1 with TRBJ2-7; 12 bases align to TRBD2. J lost 5 bases, V lost 5 bases, and 10 bases had no gene match. There are 16 residues in the CDR3. Germline assignment: CDR1 MGHRA and CDR2 YSYEKL. CDR3 in amino acids: CASSTQTSGRHDEQYF. DNA of the CDR3: TGCGCCAGCAGCACCCAGACTAGCGGGAGACACGACGAGCAGTACTTC.

This clone appeared a single time. The gene calls are TRBV2 and TRBJ2-1; unclear D gene. CDR3 size: 11 residues. CDR1 and CDR2 (germline): SNHLY, FYNNEI. Trimming cost V 7 bases and J 3 bases, with 4 bases left between them. DNA of the CDR3: TGTGCCAGCACGTTCTACAATGAGCAGTTCTTC. This sequence encodes CASTFYNEQFF.

The table lists this clone with a count of one. The chain has TRBV9 and TRBJ2-1, with 9 bases that match TRBD2. The CDR3 loop spans 16 amino acids. V trimming: 4 bases; J trimming: 8 bases; junction bases outside the gene matches: 13. Germline CDR1 reads SGDLS; CDR2 reads YYNGEE. The CDR3 DNA reads as TGTGCCAGCAGCCCACAGGCCGGGACTAGCCCTCATGAGCAGTTCTTC. It yields the protein CASSPQAGTSPHEQFF. Together with reference TRBV9 and TRBJ2-1, the CDR3 gives the full variable domain: DSGVTQTPKHLITATGQRVTLRCSPRSGDLSVYWYQQSLDQGLQFLIQYYNGEERAKGNILERFSAQQFPDLHSELNLSSLELGDSALYFCASSPQAGTSPHEQFFGPGTRLTVL.

The chain carries TRBV7-2 and TRBJ2-1, with D possibly matching TRBD2 (5 bases). V gave up 6 bases and J gave up 1 base, with 19 bases separating them. Per germline, CDR1 SGHTA and CDR2 FQGNSA. The length of the CDR3 is 17 residues. CDR3 sequence: CASRPLQDSQSYNEQFF. The CDR3 region has the DNA TGTGCCAGCAGACCCCTCCAGGACTCACAATCCTACAATGAGCAGTTCTTC.

This clone is a singleton in its sample. The chain carries TRBV4-3 and TRBJ1-2; D ambiguous. V dropped 0 bases and J dropped 4 bases, with 15 bases sitting between them. Germline V gene lookup returns CDR1 LGHNA and CDR2 YSLEER. The CDR3 extends over 16 amino acids. The CDR3: CASSQDSRRNSYGYTF. The CDR3 DNA follows: TGCGCCAGCAGCCAAGACTCTCGCAGGAACTCCTATGGCTACACCTTC.

This rearrangement joins TRBV28 to TRBJ1-2; D not resolved. CDR3 length: 13 residues. V was cut by 3 bases and J by 4 bases, with 9 bases left in between. CDR1 and CDR2 from the germline V gene are MDHEN and SYDVKM. The CDR3 region has the DNA TGTGCCAGCAGTTTTGGAGGAGGCTATGGCTACACCTTC. This encodes CASSFGGGYGYTF.

The rearrangement joins TRBV12-3 or TRBV12-4 to TRBJ1-2, with D uncertain. Trimming pared 6 bases from V and 7 bases from J, leaving 9 bases between. This CDR3 is 11 amino acids long. CDR3 nucleotides: TGTGCCAGCAGCGGCTTGGGTGGCTACACCTTC. Its translation: CASSGLGGYTF.

Here the CDR3 DNA reads TGTGCCAGCAGCTTAGTCCCGGGGCGCACTGAAGCTTTCTTT. Translation: CASSLVPGRTEAFF. The chain carries TRBV11-2 and TRBJ1-1; D may be TRBD1 (5 bases). Germline CDR1 is SGHAT and CDR2 is FQNNGV. V lost 1 base to trimming and J lost 4 bases, with 10 bases between them. This CDR3 has 14 amino acids.

V usage is TRBV5-1 and J usage is TRBJ2-3, with D perhaps matching TRBD2 (5 bases). The CDR3 is 12 residues long. The V gene lost 0 bases and the J gene lost 9 bases, with 8 bases spanning the gap. From germline, CDR1 is SGHRS and CDR2 YFSETQ. In nucleotides, the CDR3 is TGCGCCAGCAGCTTGGAGAGGGTCACGCAGTATTTT. This encodes CASSLERVTQYF.

The V call is TRBV2, the J call TRBJ2-7; 8 nucleotides agree with TRBD1. Germline V gene lookup returns CDR1 SNHLY and CDR2 FYNNEI. The ends lost 10 bases at V and 2 bases at J; junction bases unmatched: 7. CDR3 size: 13 residues. CDR3 sequence reads: CANTGGRTYEQYF. The DNA for the CDR3 is TGTGCCAACACAGGGGGGCGGACCTACGAGCAGTACTTC.

The chain recombines TRBV4-2 with TRBJ2-1; 11 bases are a match to TRBD1. Looked up from germline, CDR1 is LGHNA and CDR2 is YNFKEQ. The V gene end was trimmed by 1 base and the J gene end by 8 bases; junction bases not matched to a gene: 10. The CDR3 consists of 17 residues. DNA of the CDR3: TGTGCCAGCAGCCAAGGTTCAGGACAGGGGGCTTTGGATGAGCAGTTCTTC. It yields the protein CASSQGSGQGALDEQFF.

The chain links TRBV3-1 (or the pseudogene TRBV3-2) to TRBJ1-1; a possible D gene is TRBD1 (6 bases). The CDR3 is 16 amino acids. Trimming removed 4 bases from V and 0 bases from J, with 15 bases in between. Looked up from germline, CDR1 is LGHDT and CDR2 is YNNKEL (reference sequence). This CDR3 is CASSRTTTGLNTEAFF. The CDR3 bases are TGTGCCAGCAGCCGAACCACGACAGGATTGAACACTGAAGCTTTCTTT.

V and J are TRBV6-5 and TRBJ1-1; TRBD1 might be the D (6 bases). This CDR3 spans 13 amino acids. Trimming shortened V by 7 bases and J by 1 base, and 10 bases separated the two germline ends. In germline, CDR1 is MNHEY, CDR2 SVGAGI. The chain's CDR3 is CASIRTANTEAFF. CDR3 in DNA: TGTGCCAGCATTCGGACAGCGAACACTGAAGCTTTCTTT.

The rearrangement links TRBV30 to TRBJ2-7; a weak D match, TRBD1 (6 bases). The CDR3 contains 15 residues. Trimming took 2 bases from V and 3 from J, leaving 17 bases between them. CDR1 and CDR2 from the germline V gene are GTSNPN and SVGIG (reference sequence). The DNA for the CDR3 is TGTGCCTGGAGTTCGAATTGGGACATCTTCTACGAGCAGTACTTC. Amino acids: CAWSSNWDIFYEQYF.

The genes are TRBV6-5 and TRBJ1-1; TRBD1 might be the D (5 bases). Germline V CDR1 and CDR2: MNHEY, SVGAGI. CDR3 length: 14 amino acids. Trimming left V 5 bases short and J 3 bases short, with 13 bases between. The CDR3 loop reads CASSQGLAYTEAFF. The CDR3 nucleotides read TGTGCCAGCAGTCAGGGCCTGGCGTACACTGAAGCTTTCTTT.

The CDR3, as DNA: TGCGCCAGCAGCCAAGTCCGGGGTGGCGACTCCTCCTACGAGCAGTACTTC. Translating gives CASSQVRGGDSSYEQYF. The chain couples TRBV4-1 to TRBJ2-7; D might be TRBD2 (5 bases). The CDR3 consists of 17 residues. Germline assignment: CDR1 MGHRA and CDR2 YSYEKL. V lost 1 base and J 0 bases, leaving 16 bases between the germline ends.

This clone turned up a few times. This chain uses TRBV28 with TRBJ1-2; 7 bases fit TRBD1. Germline CDR1 and CDR2: MDHEN and SYDVKM. The CDR3 runs to 13 residues. V dropped 2 bases and J dropped 8; count of bases not matched to a gene: 5. CDR3: CASSLMRGLGYTF. In DNA form, the CDR3 reads TGTGCCAGCAGTTTAATGAGGGGGCTCGGCTACACCTTC.

The chain couples TRBV28 to TRBJ1-5; 8 positions match TRBD1. Germline V lookup: CDR1 MDHEN, CDR2 SYDVKM. J lost 7 bases, V lost 6 bases, and 11 bases had no gene match. The CDR3 loop spans 15 amino acids. The CDR3 DNA follows: TGTGCCAGCAGGGCGGGGACAGGCGGTTCCCAGCCCCAGCATTTT. It translates to CASRAGTGGSQPQHF.

This rearrangement joins TRBV4-2 to TRBJ2-7; 8 bases are shared with TRBD1. V was clipped by 0 bases and J by 1 base; unmatched bases: 14. The germline V gene encodes CDR1 LGHNA and CDR2 YNFKEQ. This CDR3 comprises 19 residues. The DNA of the CDR3 is TGTGCCAGCAGCCAAGACGTTTACCCGCTCCGGGACAGGTCCTACGAGCAGTACTTC. Its translation: CASSQDVYPLRDRSYEQYF.

The gene calls are TRBV11-2 and TRBJ1-2, with 9 bases fitting TRBD1. The junction had 13 bases not matched to a gene; V was cut back by 0 bases and J by 8 bases. CDR3 size: 17 residues. Per germline, CDR1 SGHAT and CDR2 FQNNGV. The CDR3 loop reads CASSLDSGTGFFSGYTF. The CDR3 nucleotides read TGTGCCAGCAGCTTAGATTCAGGGACAGGGTTTTTCAGCGGCTACACCTTC.

The chain combines TRBV5-1 with TRBJ2-7; 7 bases fit TRBD2. CDR3 length: 13 amino acids. J was trimmed by 3 bases and V by 4 bases; bases with no gene match: 4. Looked up from germline, CDR1 is SGHRS and CDR2 is YFSETQ. Here the CDR3 reads CASSPGGGYEQYF. The CDR3 DNA sequence: TGCGCCAGCAGCCCGGGCGGGGGCTACGAGCAGTACTTC.

For the CDR3, the DNA is TGTGCCAGCAGCTTCGAGGGGGCTGGCACTGAAGCTTTCTTT. Its translation: CASSFEGAGTEAFF. This chain connects TRBV7-3 to TRBJ1-1, with 7 bases aligning to TRBD1. The CDR3 covers 14 residues. Germline V gives CDR1 SGHTA, CDR2 FQGTGA. The V gene end was trimmed by 3 bases and the J gene end by 4 bases; junction bases not matched to a gene: 5.

The V gene is TRBV6-2 or TRBV6-3, the J gene TRBJ2-3; D is ambiguous. The germline V gene has CDR1 MNHEY and CDR2 SVGEGT. The germline V and J ends were trimmed by 2 bases and 6 bases, with 12 bases remaining between them. The CDR3 is 14 amino acids. The CDR3 loop is CASSYDGRPDTQYF. CDR3 DNA: TGTGCCAGCAGTTACGACGGCCGGCCGGATACGCAGTATTTT.

This clone was seen once. The chain uses TRBV30 and TRBJ2-7; perhaps D is TRBD1 or TRBD2 (5 bases each). The CDR3 loop spans 13 amino acids. CDR1 and CDR2 from the germline V gene are GTSNPN and SVGIG (reference sequence). Deletions cut 5 bases from V and 3 bases from J, with 14 bases between. CDR3 sequence (DNA): TGTGCCTGGGCCTACGGGGCGCTCTACGAGCAGTACTTC. Protein product: CAWAYGALYEQYF.

This chain joins TRBV5-5 and TRBJ2-7; D is undetermined. The CDR3 is 15 residues long. Germline lookup yields CDR1 SGHKS and CDR2 YYEKEE (reference sequence). V was clipped by 4 bases and J by 6 bases, with 20 bases between them. For the CDR3, the DNA is TGTGCCAGCAGCCATGGTGCGGCAGGAAAAGGCGAGCAGTACTTC. It encodes CASSHGAAGKGEQYF.

The rearrangement links TRBV5-1 to TRBJ2-2; D is ambiguous. This CDR3 spans 15 amino acids. Between the trimmed V and J ends, which lost 1 base and 2 bases, there was a span of 9 bases. Looked up from germline, CDR1 is SGHRS and CDR2 is YFSETQ. The CDR3 nucleotides read TGCGCCAGCAGCTTGACAGCCTTCAACACCGGGGAGCTGTTTTTT. Protein sequence: CASSLTAFNTGELFF.

This clone was seen once. This chain links TRBV19 with TRBJ1-5, with TRBD1 matching 9 bases. The germline V gene encodes CDR1 LNHDA and CDR2 SQIVND (reference sequence). The CDR3 totals 15 residues. The V and J ends lost 7 bases and 3 bases, in that order; junction bases with no gene match: 7. Written as DNA, the CDR3 is TGTGCCAGTACCTACGGACAGGGGACCAATCAGCCCCAGCATTTT. Its protein product is CASTYGQGTNQPQHF.